This T cell receptor beta chain was identified in a study of shared T cell receptors in the human thymus. The V gene's germline CDR1 is LGHNA and CDR2 YSLEER. The CDR3 has 21 residues. The V segment lost 1 base and the J segment 3 bases; nucleotides outside the gene matches: 12. Sequencing used immunoSEQ multiplex PCR; TCRdb keeps in-frame clones, though not all of them. The sample holds hundreds of thousands of clones; 70% to 90% are singletons and the top ten take around 0.01%. The sample was also reused in another study, on human thymus T cells. This second study says: Thymic material originated from resections removed in the course of corrective heart surgery.

The receptor was derived from a boy under two years old with a congenital heart defect. The J gene is TRBJ2-1, the V gene TRBV4-3, with 16 bases fitting TRBD2. The sample comprised thymocytes. CDR3 residues: CASSQVGTSGRDYNHYNEQFF. In nucleotides, the CDR3 is TGCGCCAGCAGCCAAGTGGGGACTAGCGGGAGGGATTACAATCACTACAATGAGCAGTTCTTC.